This T cell receptor beta chain was sequenced in a study of blood T cell repertoires in COVID-19. Looking at the study overall: COVID-19 samples collected from the United States, Italy and Spain covered acute and convalescent phases. T cells, B-cell-depleted T cells, or PBMCs supplied cDNA or gDNA.

This clone was observed a single time. Assay: immunoSEQ multiplex PCR; the TCRdb copy retains only in-frame clones and omits some. Of fewer than 35,000 clones listed, 90% are singletons. The CDR3 extends over 13 amino acids. V was shortened by 0 bases and J by 2 bases, with 7 bases between the two germline ends. The V gene's germline CDR1 is GTSNPN and CDR2 SVGIG (reference sequence). This clonotype was obtained from a man aged 55 to 70 with active COVID-19. Sequences were obtained from peripheral blood. The J gene is TRBJ2-5, the V gene TRBV30; no firm D call. The CDR3 DNA follows: TGTGCCTGGAGTGTGTCAGTTCAAGAGACCCAGTACTTC. It specifies CAWSVSVQETQYF.